The present T cell receptor (beta chain) was sequenced within a study of cytomegalovirus exposure and HLA in healthy donors. Study-wide points: The availability of immune exposure information extended only to CMV serostatus. It was likely that a cluster of highly shared sequence variants was a sequencing artifact.

About this clone itself: Its matching antigen is unknown.

The PCR used 60 Vbeta and 13 Jbeta primers. The table came from immunoSEQ multiplex PCR; TCRdb's copy has only in-frame clones and leaves some out. With about 43,000 clones in the sample, the ten largest clones hold less than 2%. Per the germline V gene, CDR1 is MNHEY and CDR2 is SVGAGI. The CDR3 has 14 residues. Trimming left V 0 bases short and J 13 bases short, with 18 bases between. The J gene is TRBJ2-5, the V gene TRBV6-5, with D unresolved. The sequence was obtained from a woman under 40 in good health and CMV-seronegative. Input material: PBMCs. CDR3 sequence: CASSYSTALTRSYF. CDR3 nucleotides: TGTGCCAGCAGTTACTCGACTGCTCTGACCCGATCGTACTTC.